The 7 T cell receptor beta chains below were found in one sample sequenced in a study of T cell responses to AZD1222 COVID-19 vaccine (dated by TCRdb to the early 2020s). The library was generated by the immunoSEQ multiplex PCR assay. In its TCRdb copy, this immuneACCESS table keeps in-frame sequences only and misses some clones. Where compared with another copy, unresolved V genes explain less than half of these, and the others have no known cause. The sample table contains about 150,000 clones; only one count was recorded for 85% to 95% of them. 2.3% of the sample is in the top ten clones. This sample's time point label indicates: baseline before first vaccination. The source was peripheral blood, collected on day 0 of AZD1222 vaccination. These receptors all come from an adult in good health.

The rearrangement joins TRBV6-4 to TRBJ2-3; D is unclear. The CDR3 consists of 14 residues. V lost 4 bases and J lost 6, with 14 bases in between. Germline assignment: CDR1 MRHNA and CDR2 SNTAGT. The CDR3 DNA reads as TGTGCCAGCAGTGGACCCTCACCCGAGGATACGCAGTATTTT. As protein: CASSGPSPEDTQYF.

The chain joins TRBV11-3 to TRBJ1-4, with D hard to call. V dropped 0 bases and J dropped 10 bases, with 3 bases sitting between them. Germline V gene data show CDR1 as SGHNT and CDR2 as YENEEA. This CDR3 comprises 11 residues. The CDR3 nucleotides read TGTGCCAGCAGCTTAGACGGAAAACTGTTTTTT. Translating it yields CASSLDGKLFF. The full variable domain, rest sourced from reference TRBV11-3 and TRBJ1-4, is EAGVVQSPRYKIIEKKQPVAFWCNPISGHNTLYWYLQNLGQGPELLIRYENEEAVDDSQLPKDRFSAERLKGVDSTLKIQPAELGDSAVYLCASSLDGKLFFGSGTQLSVL.

V is TRBV10-3 and J is TRBJ1-6; tentatively, D is TRBD1 (5 bases). Trimming stripped 6 bases from V and 0 bases from J, with 15 bases between. This CDR3 region has 17 residues. CDR1 ENHRY and CDR2 SYGVKD come from the germline V gene. CDR3 coding DNA: TGTGCCATCAGCGTAGGTGGGGGGTTCTCCTATAATTCACCCCTCCACTTT. Translated: CAISVGGGFSYNSPLHF.

The gene calls are TRBV5-1 and TRBJ2-7; D not resolved. The CDR3 sequence is 15 residues long. V was cut by 4 bases and J by 0 bases, with 14 bases left in between. Germline CDR1 is SGHRS and CDR2 is YFSETQ. The CDR3 DNA is TGCGCCAGCAGCCCGAAGGAGCCTAGCTCCTACGAGCAGTACTTC. Protein: CASSPKEPSSYEQYF.

V and J are TRBV24-1 and TRBJ2-3; D not resolved. The V gene lost 4 bases and the J gene lost 5 bases, with 9 bases spanning the gap. The CDR3 runs to 13 residues. Germline V gives CDR1 KGHDR, CDR2 SFDVKD. CDR3 sequence (DNA): TGTGCCACCAGTGAAGGCCCAGAAGATACGCAGTATTTT. This encodes CATSEGPEDTQYF.

The chain is built from TRBV3-1 (or the pseudogene TRBV3-2) and TRBJ1-1; 7 bases are shared with TRBD1. The CDR3 is 14 amino acids. Germline loops: CDR1 LGHDT, CDR2 YNNKEL (reference sequence). V was clipped by 5 bases and J by 4 bases; unmatched bases: 7. CDR3 in amino acids: CASSFQTGSTEAFF. CDR3 DNA: TGTGCCAGCAGCTTTCAGACAGGGAGCACTGAAGCTTTCTTT.

DNA for the CDR3: TGTGCCAGCAGCCAAGACAGGAGGAGCACTGAAGCTTTCTTT. It encodes CASSQDRRSTEAFF. The chain uses TRBV3-1 (or the pseudogene TRBV3-2) and TRBJ1-1; D is ambiguous. V gave up 0 bases and J gave up 4 bases, with 9 bases separating them. There are 14 residues in the CDR3. Per germline, CDR1 LGHDT and CDR2 YNNKEL (reference sequence).